This section outlines one TCR beta chain sequence together with its context. Antigen specificity is unknown. Possible read error: a much larger clone is one base away. TCRbeta libraries were built with three rounds of nested PCR, modified from ARM-PCR. TCRdb recomputed calls from the multiplex PCR reads with MiXCR, one row per CDR3 protein. The sample records 50,000 to 60,000 distinct CDR3 sequences, about 70% being singletons. The sample belongs to a study of tumor and adjacent non-tumor tissue in lung cancer. General study points: Significantly higher TCR diversity was found in tumor than normal lung. In normal lung, the top 100 clones were significantly more dominant than in tumor. Patients with more diverse tumor TCRs had worse survival.

RNA was extracted from bulk tissue without any cell sorting. The normal lung tissue was taken more than 3 cm from the tumor edge. Donors were chemotherapy-naive, newly diagnosed lung cancer surgical patients in China, August–late 2014. Germline V lookup: CDR1 DFQATT, CDR2 SNEGSKA (reference sequence). The CDR3 length is 15 residues. Germline trimming cut 0 bases from V and 6 bases from J; bases unmatched to any gene: 5. What was sequenced was distant non-tumor lung tissue. V gene TRBV20-1 combines with J gene TRBJ2-2, with TRBD1 matching 9 bases. The clonotype comes from a woman aged 55-70 years with non-small cell lung cancer. The CDR3 here is CSARDPGQGSGELFF. CDR3 coding DNA: TGCAGTGCTAGAGATCCGGGACAGGGATCCGGGGAGCTGTTTTTT.